A selection of T cell receptor beta chains follows, all from one sample in a study of cytomegalovirus exposure and HLA in healthy donors. Some clones are missing from TCRdb's copy, which holds only in-frame ones; the method was immunoSEQ multiplex PCR. This table has 100,000 to 150,000 clones, 70% to 85% appearing once. Material: PBMCs. These receptors were obtained from a middle-aged man in good health and CMV-seropositive. Both conserved end residues are part of each CDR3. The D gene is left open where the match is weak. For some rows the clone size is stated as once, few or many, or as a class when expanded; others skip it.

>TRBD1|-|TRBJ1-5|TRBV2
TGTGCCAGCAGTGGACCGGGACAGGGAAAAGCTCAGCCCCAGCATTTT
CASSGPGQGKAQPQHF
>-|-|TRBJ1-2|TRBV25-1
TGTGCCAGCAGTGAAAATCTTGCCACAGGCGTTGGCTACACCTTC
CASSENLATGVGYTF
>TRBD1|-|TRBJ1-1|TRBV6-5
TGTGCCAGCAGTTACTCTAGGGGACAGGGCACTGAAGCTTTCTTT
CASSYSRGQGTEAFF
>-|-|TRBJ2-1|TRBV7-3
TGTGCCAGCAGCCCACACAGGGAAAGGAACAATGAGCAGTTCTTC
CASSPHRERNNEQFF
>TRBD2|-|TRBJ2-2|TRBV9
TGTGCCAGCAGCGTAGTGTCTAGCGGGGCCACTTCGAACACCGGGGAGCTGTTTTTT
CASSVVSSGATSNTGELFF
>TRBD2|-|TRBJ2-7|TRBV6-4
TGTGCCAGCAGTGGGGACTACTCCTACGAGCAGTACTTC
CASSGDYSYEQYF
>TRBD1|-|TRBJ2-1|TRBV12-5
TGTGCTAGTGGTTTTGGACAGGGAGGTAACAATGAGCAGTTCTTC
CASGFGQGGNNEQFF
>TRBD1|-|TRBJ2-7|TRBV30
TGTGCCTGGAGTGAGAGGACAGGGCTACACGAGCAGTACTTC
CAWSERTGLHEQYF
>-|few|TRBJ1-1|TRBV6-5
TGTGCCAGCAGCTCCGACAGGATCATAACTGAAGCTTTCTTT
CASSSDRIITEAFF
>-|-|TRBJ2-3|TRBV7-2
TGTGCCAGCGGCGGTTCGGTAGATACGCAGTATTTT
CASGGSVDTQYF